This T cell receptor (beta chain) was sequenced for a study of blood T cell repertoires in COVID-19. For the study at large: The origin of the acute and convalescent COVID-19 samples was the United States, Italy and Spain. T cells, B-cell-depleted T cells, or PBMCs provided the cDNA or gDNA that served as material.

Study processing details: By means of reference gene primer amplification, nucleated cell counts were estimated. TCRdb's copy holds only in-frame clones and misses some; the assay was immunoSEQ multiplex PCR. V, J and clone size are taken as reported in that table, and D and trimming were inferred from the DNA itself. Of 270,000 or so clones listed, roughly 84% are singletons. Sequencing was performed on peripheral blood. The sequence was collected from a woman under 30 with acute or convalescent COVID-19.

CDR3 sequence reads: CASSLGEDYTEAFF. CDR3 DNA sequence: TGTGCCAGCAGCTTAGGTGAGGATTACACTGAAGCTTTCTTT. V gene TRBV7-2 combines with J gene TRBJ1-1; D is uncertain. Germline lookup yields CDR1 SGHTA and CDR2 FQGNSA. Trimming took 1 base from V and 3 from J, leaving 9 bases between them. There are 14 residues in the CDR3.